The 27 T cell receptor beta chains listed next were all sequenced from one sample in a study of technical replicates of blood from a few donors. Sequencing used immunoSEQ multiplex PCR; TCRdb keeps in-frame clones, though not all of them. Found here are about 97,000 clones, 96% of them singletons; the top ten hold approximately 0.21%. The sequencing sample was made of T cells isolated from PBMCs. All receptors come from a human donor in good health.

The genes are TRBV10-2 and TRBJ2-5; 11 nucleotides line up with TRBD2. Germline V lookup: CDR1 WSHSY, CDR2 SAAADI. V lost 6 bases and J lost 1; bases outside the gene matches: 4. The CDR3 is made up of 15 amino acids. CDR3 residues: CASRAGTSGQETQYF. The CDR3 region has the DNA TGCGCCAGCAGGGCCGGGACTAGCGGCCAAGAGACCCAGTACTTC.

The chain is built from TRBV5-1 and TRBJ2-5; 9 nucleotides line up with TRBD2. CDR1 is SGHRS, CDR2 YFSETQ, per germline. Trimming took 4 bases from V and 2 from J; bases not matched to a gene: 9. This CDR3 region has 16 residues. CDR3 sequence reads: CASSARGGAPQETQYF. The CDR3 DNA reads as TGCGCCAGCAGCGCCCGCGGGGGGGCCCCACAAGAGACCCAGTACTTC.

The rearrangement links TRBV11-2 to TRBJ1-1, with D possibly being TRBD1 (6 bases). Germline lookup yields CDR1 SGHAT and CDR2 FQNNGV. V shed 5 bases and J shed 4 bases, with 23 bases lying between them. The CDR3 is made up of 17 amino acids. CDR3 amino acids: CASSDLWTAPQGTEAFF. Here the CDR3 DNA reads TGTGCCAGCAGCGATCTTTGGACGGCACCACAGGGCACTGAAGCTTTCTTT.

CDR3 region: CASSPGTGGDEQFF. CDR3 DNA sequence: TGTGCCAGCTCACCAGGGACAGGGGGCGATGAGCAGTTCTTC. This sequence joins TRBV18 and TRBJ2-1; 12 bases are a match to TRBD1. Germline V gene sequence: CDR1 KGHSH, CDR2 LQKENI. This CDR3 is built from 14 residues. With V trimmed by 2 bases and J by 8 bases, 1 base remained unmatched.

The sample holds a few counts of this clone. The chain has TRBV7-9 and TRBJ1-1; a possible D gene is TRBD1 (5 bases). The CDR3 runs to 14 residues. Germline CDR1 is SEHNR and CDR2 is FQNEAQ (reference sequence). Trimming left V 4 bases short and J 4 bases short, with 13 bases between. The CDR3 here is CASSSTQGSTEAFF. CDR3 bases: TGTGCCAGCAGCTCCACTCAGGGCAGCACTGAAGCTTTCTTT.

V is TRBV28 and J is TRBJ2-7; no definite D call. The CDR3 has 12 amino acids. Germline V lookup: CDR1 MDHEN, CDR2 SYDVKM. Deletions cut 7 bases from V and 1 base from J, with 8 bases between. The CDR3 coding sequence is TGTGCCAGCACTTACGGTTCCTACGAGCAGTACTTC. Protein: CASTYGSYEQYF. The complete variable domain, with remaining parts taken from reference TRBV28 and TRBJ2-7, reads DVKVTQSSRYLVKRTGEKVFLECVQDMDHENMFWYRQDPGLGLRLIYFSYDVKMKEKGDIPEGYSVSREKKERFSLILESASTNQTSMYLCASTYGSYEQYFGPGTRLTVT.

V and J are TRBV25-1 and TRBJ1-4, with no clear D. The ends were cut back, 3 bases at V and 3 bases at J, with 11 bases in the middle. CDR3 size: 15 residues. Germline assignment: CDR1 MGHDK and CDR2 SYGVNS. CDR3 amino acids: CASSDTTSANEKLFF. CDR3 bases: TGTGCCAGCAGTGATACGACAAGTGCTAATGAAAAACTGTTTTTT.

The chain has TRBV9 and TRBJ2-7, with TRBD1 matching 11 bases. The CDR3 is 14 amino acids. Looked up from germline, CDR1 is SGDLS and CDR2 is YYNGEE. V shed 3 bases, J shed 3 bases, and the junction held 2 bases outside the gene matches. The CDR3 nucleotides are TGTGCCAGCAGCGCCGGGACAGGGGGCTACGAGCAGTACTTC. Its protein is CASSAGTGGYEQYF.

The genes are TRBV7-8 and TRBJ2-7; 8 positions match TRBD2. Germline CDR1 reads SGHVS; CDR2 reads FQNEAQ. Unmatched junction bases numbered 10, after V lost 5 bases and J lost 4 bases. The CDR3 loop spans 15 amino acids. CDR3 nucleotides: TGTGCCAGCAGCCTTAGCGGGGTCCCCGGGTACGAGCAGTACTTC. This gives the protein CASSLSGVPGYEQYF.

The J gene is TRBJ1-1, the V gene TRBV5-1; TRBD1 matches 7 bases. This CDR3 has 18 amino acids. The V segment lost 0 bases and the J segment 0 bases; nucleotides outside the gene matches: 11. CDR1 and CDR2 (germline): SGHRS, YFSETQ. CDR3 coding DNA: TGCGCCAGCAGCTTGGCCGAGATACGGGACAGTGTGAACACTGAAGCTTTCTTT. It specifies CASSLAEIRDSVNTEAFF.

The V gene is TRBV29-1, the J gene TRBJ2-7, with D unresolved. Trimming shortened V by 4 bases and J by 3 bases, and 7 bases separated the two germline ends. This CDR3 contains 11 residues. Germline-derived CDR1 and CDR2 are SQVTM and ANQGSEA. CDR3 sequence reads: CSVGVFYEQYF. DNA of the CDR3: TGCAGCGTTGGAGTCTTCTACGAGCAGTACTTC.

The chain joins TRBV5-1 to TRBJ1-6; 7 bases are shared with TRBD1. Trimming took 0 bases from V and 9 from J; bases not matched to a gene: 3. The germline CDR1 and CDR2 sequences are SGHRS and YFSETQ. The CDR3 totals 14 residues. The CDR3 spells CASSLGQGSSPLHF. CDR3 in DNA: TGCGCCAGCAGCTTGGGACAGGGAAGTTCACCCCTCCACTTT.

The rearrangement uses TRBV11-1 and TRBJ1-4, with TRBD1 as a possible D gene (5 bases). Trimming cost V 5 bases and J 5 bases, with 15 bases left between them. The CDR3 runs 15 residues. Germline V gene data show CDR1 as SGHAT and CDR2 as FQDESV (reference sequence). DNA for the CDR3: TGTGCCAGCAGCCCTGGGGCAGGAGTAAATGAAAAACTGTTTTTT. Amino acid sequence: CASSPGAGVNEKLFF.

The chain recombines TRBV6-5 with TRBJ1-1; the match to TRBD1 covers 7 bases. Unmatched junction bases numbered 4, after V lost 5 bases and J lost 1 base. The CDR3 totals 14 residues. Per germline, CDR1 MNHEY and CDR2 SVGAGI. The CDR3 spells CASSRTGPNTEAFF. The DNA of the CDR3 is TGTGCCAGCAGTCGGACAGGACCGAACACTGAAGCTTTCTTT.

The rearrangement links TRBV4-1 to TRBJ1-2, with 9 bases aligning to TRBD1. Losses at the gene ends were 4 bases for V and 3 bases for J; bases not matched to a gene: 9. Germline CDR1 MGHRA, CDR2 YSYEKL. CDR3 length: 16 amino acids. The CDR3 sequence: CASSRPGQGLHYGYTF. CDR3 in DNA: TGCGCCAGCAGCCGACCGGGACAGGGTCTTCACTATGGCTACACCTTC.

The chain joins TRBV11-3 to TRBJ2-1; TRBD2 aligns across 8 bases. This CDR3 contains 15 residues. Germline values: CDR1 SGHNT, CDR2 YENEEA. J gave up 9 bases and V 5 bases, and 12 bases lay outside the gene matches. The CDR3 region is CASSLTGYSGSEQFF. CDR3 DNA: TGTGCCAGCAGCCTTACCGGCTACAGCGGGAGTGAGCAGTTCTTC.

This clone was picked up one time. The chain carries TRBV7-8 and TRBJ2-4, with 7 bases lining up with TRBD1. CDR3 size: 14 residues. Germline V gives CDR1 SGHVS, CDR2 FQNEAQ. J gave up 8 bases and V 3 bases, and 7 bases lay outside the gene matches. CDR3 nucleotides: TGTGCCAGCAGCTTCGGACAGGCCAGGGACATTCAGTACTTC. It is translated as CASSFGQARDIQYF.

This chain connects TRBV5-6 to TRBJ1-6; D is perhaps TRBD1 (6 bases). Trimming pared 3 bases from V and 6 bases from J, leaving 13 bases between. Germline V gives CDR1 SGHDT, CDR2 YYEEEE. This CDR3 contains 15 residues. The CDR3 here is CASSWGGQLNSPLHF. CDR3 sequence (DNA): TGTGCCAGCAGCTGGGGCGGACAGCTTAATTCACCCCTCCACTTT. The entire variable domain, with the rest obtained from reference TRBV5-6 and TRBJ1-6, is as follows: DAGVTQSPTHLIKTRGQQVTLRCSPKSGHDTVSWYQQALGQGPQFIFQYYEEEERQRGNFPDRFSGHQFPNYSSELNVNALLLGDSALYLCASSWGGQLNSPLHFGNGTRLTVT.

The V gene is TRBV11-3, the J gene TRBJ2-5; 8 bases match TRBD1. This CDR3 contains 17 residues. V was pared by 5 bases and J by 4 bases, with 15 bases of the junction left unmatched. Germline V gene data show CDR1 as SGHNT and CDR2 as YENEEA. The CDR3 here is CASSDTPGTGLGETQYF. Written as DNA, the CDR3 is TGTGCCAGCAGCGATACCCCCGGGACAGGCCTCGGAGAGACCCAGTACTTC.

The chain employs TRBV13 and TRBJ2-7; TRBD1 agrees at 8 bases. V trimming: 6 bases; J trimming: 3 bases; junction bases outside the gene matches: 13. Looked up from germline, CDR1 is PRHDT and CDR2 is FYEKMQ (reference sequence). The CDR3 length is 16 residues. The CDR3 is CASRDPGQGVHYEQYF. The CDR3 DNA sequence: TGTGCCAGCAGAGACCCCGGACAGGGAGTACACTACGAGCAGTACTTC. Supplemented by reference TRBV13 and TRBJ2-7, the full variable domain reads AAGVIQSPRHLIKEKRETATLKCYPIPRHDTVYWYQQGPGQDPQFLISFYEKMQSDKGSIPDRFSAQQFSDYHSELNMSSLELGDSALYFCASRDPGQGVHYEQYFGPGTRLTVT.

The chain joins TRBV14 to TRBJ1-1; possibly TRBD1 for D (6 bases). The V end was cut by 4 bases, the J end by 5 bases, with 17 bases between. Germline CDR1 and CDR2: SGHDN and FVKESK. The CDR3 extends over 15 amino acids. CDR3 DNA sequence: TGTGCCAGCAGCCCCATTCGGGGGGCAGGAACTGAAGCTTTCTTT. Amino acids: CASSPIRGAGTEAFF.

V usage is TRBV7-2 and J usage is TRBJ2-1, with 14 bases fitting TRBD2. From germline, CDR1 is SGHTA and CDR2 FQGNSA. The CDR3 runs to 17 residues. V trimming: 5 bases; J trimming: 7 bases; junction bases outside the gene matches: 10. DNA of the CDR3: TGTGCCAGCAGCCCCGGACTAGCGGGGGGTTTGAGTAATGAGCAGTTCTTC. It encodes CASSPGLAGGLSNEQFF. Full variable domain (rest looked up from reference TRBV7-2 and TRBJ2-1): GAGVSQSPSNKVTEKGKDVELRCDPISGHTALYWYRQSLGQGLEFLIYFQGNSAPDKSGLPSDRFSAERTGGSVSTLTIQRTQQEDSAVYLCASSPGLAGGLSNEQFFGPGTRLTVL.

This chain uses TRBV6-5 with TRBJ1-1; 7 bases are a match to TRBD1. CDR1 is MNHEY and CDR2 is SVGAGI in the germline V gene. This CDR3 region has 14 residues. Germline trimming cut 4 bases from V and 5 bases from J; bases unmatched to any gene: 7. The CDR3 loop reads CASSSTGRGTEAFF. The CDR3 DNA reads TGTGCCAGCAGTTCGACAGGGCGAGGGACTGAAGCTTTCTTT.

This chain connects TRBV29-1 to TRBJ1-1, with D unresolved. Between the trimmed V and J ends, which lost 0 bases and 1 base, there was a span of 12 bases. The CDR3 covers 15 residues. Germline V gene sequence: CDR1 SQVTM, CDR2 ANQGSEA. For the CDR3, the DNA is TGCAGCGTTGAAGATTGGGCTTCAGGGAACACTGAAGCTTTCTTT. Its translation is CSVEDWASGNTEAFF. Full variable domain (missing parts from reference TRBV29-1 and TRBJ1-1): SAVISQKPSRDICQRGTSLTIQCQVDSQVTMMFWYRQQPGQSLTLIATANQGSEATYESGFVIDKFPISRPNLTFSTLTVSNMSPEDSSIYLCSVEDWASGNTEAFFGQGTRLTVV.

The gene calls are TRBV2 and TRBJ2-2; TRBD2 aligns across 7 bases. CDR1 and CDR2 from the germline V gene are SNHLY and FYNNEI. The V and J ends lost 9 bases and 6 bases, in that order; junction bases with no gene match: 4. CDR3 length: 12 residues. The CDR3 region has the DNA TGTGCCAGTTGGGGGGGACCCGGGGAGCTGTTTTTT. Translated, it gives CASWGGPGELFF.

This clone occurred once. The J gene is TRBJ2-6, the V gene TRBV11-2, with D unresolved. Germline-derived CDR1 and CDR2 are SGHAT and FQNNGV. V was pared by 2 bases and J by 0 bases, with 8 bases between. This CDR3 has 16 amino acids. CDR3 DNA: TGTGCCAGCAGCTTATACGTTAGCTCTGGGGCCAACGTCCTGACTTTC. Protein: CASSLYVSSGANVLTF.

This sequence joins TRBV28 and TRBJ1-2; D gene uncertain. V was pared by 1 base and J by 4 bases, with 13 bases between. The V gene's germline CDR1 is MDHEN and CDR2 SYDVKM. The CDR3 consists of 15 residues. In DNA, the CDR3 is TGTGCCAGCAGTTTATATCGCAGTCAACCCTATGGCTACACCTTC. Protein sequence: CASSLYRSQPYGYTF.